This TCR beta chain is drawn from a study of siplizumab effects on memory and regulatory T cells. Data came from immunoSEQ multiplex PCR; TCRdb stores just in-frame clones and leaves some out. This table holds 65,000 to 85,000 clones, 93% found once. Study-wide results and caveats: For mappable alloreactive CD4+ clones, the mean Treg-derived fraction was roughly 70% with siplizumab and approximately 26% in controls. Tregs that proliferated in siplizumab cultures did not have their suppressive function confirmed. To unstimulated subsets, only a minor fraction of alloreactive clones could be mapped. The alloresponse seemed to draw substantially on naive T cells, which appeared more diverse than memory cells.

For this clone: Its antigen remains unknown.

Germline CDR1 and CDR2: SQVTM and ANQGSEA. This CDR3 spans 14 amino acids. With 7 bases removed from V and 7 bases from J, the gap between germline ends came to 23 bases. Sequencing was performed on CD8+ T cells sorted from blood. The chain employs TRBV29-1 and TRBJ2-7; tentatively, D is TRBD1 (6 bases). The receptor was isolated from a human donor in good health. The CDR3 loop reads CSALQPGHPGEQYF. CDR3 coding DNA: TGCAGCGCCCTTCAACCGGGACACCCGGGGGAGCAGTACTTC.